These 15 T cell receptor beta chains came from one sample sequenced in a study of T cell clonality in common variable immunodeficiency. Only in-frame clones appear in the TCRdb table, and some are missing; sequencing was by immunoSEQ multiplex PCR. The sample presents tens of thousands of clones, none singletons. Sequenced: peripheral blood mononuclear cells. These receptors were taken from a person aged 18 to 75 in good health.

This clone was observed many times. Sequencing ends 3 residues short of the CDR3 end; the germline J gene provides the rest. J is TRBJ2-3 and V is TRBV10-3; D is possibly TRBD1 (6 bases). The ends were cut back, 0 bases at V and 2 bases at J, with 18 bases in the middle. There are 18 residues in the CDR3. CDR1 and CDR2 from the germline V gene are ENHRY and SYGVKD. The CDR3 bases that were read are TGTGCCATCAGTGAGTCGACAGGAGAGGCTAGACACACAGATACG. Residues: CAISESTGEARHTDT. The entire CDR3 is CAISESTGEARHTDTQYF.

This clone was recorded many times. The observed sequence ends 3 residues before the CDR3 terminus, with the missing tail filled in from the germline J gene. J is TRBJ1-5 and V is TRBV19, with 8 bases matching TRBD1. The CDR3 consists of 16 residues. After removal of 6 bases from V and 0 bases from J, the junction contained 7 bases not matched to a gene. Germline lookup yields CDR1 LNHDA and CDR2 SQIVND (reference sequence). The chain's CDR3 is CASSRQGSHSNQPQHF. The CDR3 DNA, read in part, is TGTGCCAGTAGCAGACAGGGGAGTCATAGCAATCAGCCC. Looking up the rest from reference TRBV19 and TRBJ1-5 gives the full variable domain: DGGITQSPKYLFRKEGQNVTLSCEQNLNHDAMYWYRQDPGQGLRLIYYSQIVNDFQKGDIAEGYSVSREKKESFPLTVTSAQKNPTAFYLCASSRQGSHSNQPQHFGDGTRLSIL.

This clone showed up many times. The read gets to within 3 residues of the CDR3 end, and the germline J gene fills in the rest. The rearrangement links TRBV20-1 to TRBJ1-6; D remains ambiguous. The CDR3 loop spans 17 amino acids. Germline V CDR1 and CDR2: DFQATT, SNEGSKA (reference sequence). V was cut by 0 bases and J by 8 bases, with 20 bases left in between. The sequenced CDR3 bases are TGCAGTGCTAGAGATCCCCTGCCTCCTATTGTTGATTCACCC. This sequence encodes CSARDPLPPIVDSP. The CDR3 reads in full as CSARDPLPPIVDSPLHF.

In this sample, this clone turned up a few times. The CDR3 is cut off 3 residues early in the read; its end comes from the germline J gene. V and J are TRBV18 and TRBJ2-7, with 13 bases aligning to TRBD2. V lost 6 bases, J lost 6 bases, and 5 bases stayed unmatched. The germline CDR1 and CDR2 sequences are KGHSH and LQKENI. This CDR3 comprises 14 residues. The CDR3 sequence: CASSRTSGRIEQYF. The CDR3 bases that were read are TGTGCCAGCTCGCGGACTAGCGGGAGAATCGAG.

This clone was seen ten or more times. The read is 3 residues too short to cover the CDR3 end, so that end is filled in from the germline J gene. This chain joins TRBV20-1 and TRBJ2-4, with D unresolved. The CDR3 is 13 residues long. V dropped 0 bases and J dropped 6 bases, with 9 bases sitting between them. The V gene's germline CDR1 is DFQATT and CDR2 SNEGSKA (reference sequence). The CDR3 DNA, read in part, is TGCAGTGCTAGAGATTCCCCCGTAAACATT. Translated: CSARDSPVNI. The whole CDR3 protein reads CSARDSPVNIQYF.

This clone was counted at least ten times. The read gets to within 3 residues of the CDR3 end, and the germline J gene fills in the rest. The gene calls are TRBV2 and TRBJ1-5, with TRBD1 as a possible D gene (5 bases). The CDR3 is 15 residues long. Germline V gives CDR1 SNHLY, CDR2 FYNNEI. V lost 6 bases to trimming and J lost 3 bases, with 15 bases between them. This CDR3 is CASRADSTTNQPQHF. Partial CDR3 DNA: TGTGCCAGCAGAGCCGACAGCACTACCAATCAGCCC.

At least ten counts were recorded for this clone. With the read ending 3 residues before the CDR3 end, the germline J gene is used to fill in that end. The chain carries TRBV5-1 and TRBJ1-1; 10 positions agree with TRBD1. The V and J ends lost 4 bases and 0 bases, in that order; junction bases with no gene match: 3. CDR1 and CDR2 from the germline V gene are SGHRS and YFSETQ. The CDR3 has 15 residues. The sequenced part of the CDR3 DNA is TGCGCCAGCAGCCGGACAGGGGGTCTGAACACTGAA. Its translation is CASSRTGGLNTE. The full CDR3 sequence reads CASSRTGGLNTEAFF.

At least ten counts were recorded for this clone. The read halts 3 residues ahead of the CDR3 end, with the missing end drawn from the germline J gene. The rearrangement joins TRBV12-5 to TRBJ1-3, with D perhaps TRBD1 (5 bases). CDR3 length equals 17 residues. With 0 bases removed from V and 0 bases from J, the gap between germline ends came to 12 bases. CDR1 and CDR2 from the germline V gene are LGHNT and FRNRAP. CDR3 residues: CASGLVIWGRSGNTIYF. CDR3 DNA, as far as it was read: TGTGCTAGTGGTTTGGTAATTTGGGGCCGCTCTGGAAACACC.

This clone was observed at least ten times. The read falls 3 residues short of the CDR3 end, and the missing part is taken from the germline J gene. This chain joins TRBV30 and TRBJ1-3; D is undetermined. The V end was cut by 1 base, the J end by 7 bases, with 8 bases between. This CDR3 is built from 12 residues. Germline CDR1 GTSNPN, CDR2 SVGIG (reference sequence). The CDR3: CAWSEVGNTIYF. The sequenced CDR3 bases are TGTGCCTGGAGTGAGGTCGGGAACACC. Using reference TRBV30 and TRBJ1-3 for the parts outside the CDR3, the full variable domain is SQTIHQWPATLVQPVGSPLSLECTVEGTSNPNLYWYRQAAGRGLQLLFYSVGIGQISSEVPQNLSASRPQDRQFILSSKKLLLSDSGFYLCAWSEVGNTIYFGEGSWLTVV.

This clone was counted many times. The CDR3 end lies 3 residues beyond the end of the read and is filled in from the germline J gene. The chain employs TRBV20-1 and TRBJ2-7; 8 nucleotides match TRBD2. Per germline, CDR1 DFQATT and CDR2 SNEGSKA (reference sequence). V shed 1 base and J 6 bases; nucleotides not matched to a gene: 11. The CDR3 is 15 residues long. CDR3 bases read: TGCAGTGCTAGAGCAATAGCGGGGTTAATTTCCGAG. As protein: CSARAIAGLISE. In full, the CDR3 is CSARAIAGLISEQYF.

At least ten counts were recorded for this clone. The read terminates 3 residues ahead of where the CDR3 ends, so the germline J gene completes it. V usage is TRBV20-1 and J usage is TRBJ2-1; 7 positions agree with TRBD2. J was trimmed by 4 bases and V by 4 bases; bases with no gene match: 4. Germline CDR1 DFQATT, CDR2 SNEGSKA (reference sequence). CDR3 size: 13 residues. CDR3 amino acids: CSANLGGYNEQFF. The part of the CDR3 DNA that was read is TGCAGTGCTAACCTGGGGGGGTACAATGAG.

This clone occurred many times. The read stops 3 residues short of the end of the CDR3; the missing end is completed from the germline J gene. The chain links TRBV7-2 to TRBJ2-7; TRBD1 matches 9 bases. V dropped 5 bases and J dropped 0; count of bases not matched to a gene: 5. Germline CDR1 reads SGHTA; CDR2 reads FQGNSA. The CDR3 runs to 15 residues. The CDR3 region is CASSGGQGSSYEQYF. The CDR3 DNA, read in part, is TGTGCCAGCAGCGGCGGACAGGGGAGCTCCTACGAG. The complete variable domain, with remaining parts taken from reference TRBV7-2 and TRBJ2-7, reads GAGVSQSPSNKVTEKGKDVELRCDPISGHTALYWYRQSLGQGLEFLIYFQGNSAPDKSGLPSDRFSAERTGGSVSTLTIQRTQQEDSAVYLCASSGGQGSSYEQYFGPGTRLTVT.

The table lists this clone with many counts. The sequenced fragment ends 3 residues before the CDR3 boundary, so the rest is inferred from the germline J gene. This chain uses TRBV7-6 with TRBJ1-2; weak D call: TRBD1 (5 bases). Germline CDR1 is SGHVS and CDR2 is FNYEAQ. V shed 4 bases and J shed 5 bases, with 8 bases lying between them. CDR3 length: 12 residues. The CDR3 protein is CASSSSGYGYTF. Partial CDR3 DNA: TGTGCCAGCAGCTCCTCAGGGTATGGC.

This clone was counted at least ten times. The CDR3 extends 3 residues past the end of the read, so its final part is completed from the germline J gene. This rearrangement joins TRBV5-1 to TRBJ1-1; 9 bases match TRBD1. The CDR3 totals 14 residues. The germline V gene has CDR1 SGHRS and CDR2 YFSETQ. V lost 3 bases, J lost 5 bases, and 5 bases stayed unmatched. The CDR3: CASSSTGGGTEAFF. The part of the CDR3 DNA that was read is TGCGCCAGCAGCTCGACAGGGGGTGGAACTGAA.

This clone was recorded at least ten times. The observed sequence ends 3 residues before the CDR3 terminus, with the missing tail filled in from the germline J gene. This sequence joins TRBV5-1 and TRBJ1-3, with D hard to call. This CDR3 spans 15 amino acids. V shed 0 bases and J shed 0 bases, with 7 bases lying between them. Looked up from germline, CDR1 is SGHRS and CDR2 is YFSETQ. CDR3 amino acids: CASSLEASSGNTIYF. CDR3 bases read: TGCGCCAGCAGCTTGGAGGCCAGCTCTGGAAACACC.